One T cell receptor (beta chain) is described in this entry. Which antigen it targets is not known. No clone much larger than this one lies a single base away; base qualities are absent. From a lookup of the germline V gene (reference sequence), CDR1 and CDR2 are MNHEY and SMNVEV. Trimmed from V: 6 bases; trimmed from J: 1 base; junction bases lacking a gene match: 8. From the cysteine through the phenylalanine, the CDR3 covers 16 amino acids. Only CDR3 DNA is held: 48 bases, read in frame from base 1. TCRbeta CDR3 regions were amplified from genomic DNA by means of the immunoSEQ Assay, a bias-controlled multiplex PCR. The published analysis was carried out like this. The number of nucleated cells in each sample was estimated by amplification of reference gene primers within the assay. To quantify the absolute abundance of each unique TCRbeta CDR3 rearrangement, sequence reads were collapsed and filtered. For each sample, productive Simpson clonality was calculated as the square root of Simpson's diversity index over productive rearrangements. This is the immuneACCESS table as TCRdb keeps it, with only in-frame sequences that have V and J called. A part of the clones is gone; compared with another copy, unresolved V genes explain less than half, and the rest is unexplained. The V and J calls and clone size come from that table; D and trimming were worked out from the DNA. Present in this sample are 23,000 or so clones, about 89% of which were seen just once. 9.7% of the sample lies in the top ten.

The data belong to a study of blood T cell repertoires in COVID-19 (dated by TCRdb to the early 2020s). Broadly, across the study: Samples covering the acute and convalescent phases of COVID-19 were provided by collaborators in the United States, Italy and Spain. The material from the prospective study consisted of cDNA or gDNA derived from T cells, B-cell-depleted T cells, or PBMCs. Deeply sampled blood TCRbeta repertoires from subjects exposed to, actively infected with, or recovered from COVID-19 were included in the dataset. A freely available public database, intended as a resource for researchers studying the immune response to SARS-CoV-2, is where the repertoires were released. The samples were drawn from the first 160 participants of the ongoing ImmuneRACE study and from 1,254 subjects provided by 6 global collaborators. Nearly every sample came with metadata listing a de-identified subject ID, COVID-19 status, age in years and sex. Where available, HLA class I and class II types were obtained from metadata supplied by the sample provider rather than from assay-based typing.

Each collaborating institution followed its own protocols to collect whole blood in K2EDTA tubes. Collaborator samples were shipped for TCRbeta analysis as frozen whole blood, isolated PBMCs, or DNA extracted from either sample type. General findings and caveats noted by the study authors: The amount of clinical and demographic metadata varied by source and participant and was provided uncurated.

This clonotype originated in a man in his sixties or seventies with acute or convalescent COVID-19. Material: peripheral blood. This chain is built from TRBV27 and TRBJ2-3; the junction holds 9 bases that match TRBD2. The CDR3 protein: CASSVLAGGRTDTQYF. DNA sequence: TGTGCCAGCAGCGTTCTGGCGGGGGGGCGCACAGATACGCAGTATTTT.